The 5 T cell receptor beta chains presented below share a single source sample, sequenced in a study of OX40 agonist ivuxolimab in advanced cancers. The protocol was immunoSEQ multiplex PCR, while the TCRdb copy is restricted to in-frame clones and leaves out a portion. The sample has 10,000 or so clones, over 65% seen once. The input for sequencing was CD4+ or CD8+ T cells sorted from blood, taken in a trial of the OX40 agonist ivuxolimab. The origin of the receptors is an adult with an advanced solid tumor such as melanoma, head and neck, liver or kidney cancer.

The rearrangement uses TRBV28 and TRBJ1-2; D possibly corresponds to TRBD1 (5 bases). The CDR3 covers 13 residues. In germline, CDR1 is MDHEN, CDR2 SYDVKM. V lost 1 base and J lost 8, with 11 bases in between. The CDR3 here is CASSLFGGGGYTF. The CDR3 DNA sequence: TGTGCCAGCAGTTTATTTGGGGGAGGAGGCTACACCTTC.

The rearrangement joins TRBV11-2 to TRBJ2-1, with TRBD1 as a possible D gene (6 bases). This CDR3 is 16 amino acids long. The germline V gene has CDR1 SGHAT and CDR2 FQNNGV. V gave up 5 bases and J gave up 2 bases, with 16 bases separating them. The CDR3 protein is CASSPGVDRAYNEQFF. The CDR3 bases are TGTGCCAGCAGCCCAGGGGTAGACAGAGCCTACAATGAGCAGTTCTTC. The complete variable domain, with remaining parts taken from reference TRBV11-2 and TRBJ2-1, reads EAGVAQSPRYKIIEKRQSVAFWCNPISGHATLYWYQQILGQGPKLLIQFQNNGVVDDSQLPKDRFSAERLKGVDSTLKIQPAKLEDSAVYLCASSPGVDRAYNEQFFGPGTRLTVL.

The chain combines TRBV7-9 with TRBJ2-7, with TRBD2 as a possible D gene (5 bases). The CDR3 has 15 amino acids. CDR1 and CDR2 (germline): SEHNR, FQNEAQ (reference sequence). The germline V and J ends were trimmed by 8 bases and 5 bases, with 22 bases remaining between them. This chain's CDR3 is CASHGVSPKGDEQYF. In DNA, the CDR3 is TGTGCCAGCCACGGGGTTAGCCCAAAGGGCGACGAGCAGTACTTC.

The CDR3 region is CASSLYRGVGVDNQPQHF. CDR3 bases: TGTGCCAGCAGTTTATACCGCGGCGTAGGGGTCGACAATCAGCCCCAGCATTTT. The chain combines TRBV27 with TRBJ1-5, with D tentatively TRBD1 (5 bases). There are 18 residues in the CDR3. V was shortened by 1 base and J by 3 bases, with 19 bases between the two germline ends. Germline lookup yields CDR1 MNHEY and CDR2 SMNVEV (reference sequence).

J is TRBJ2-2 and V is TRBV19; 7 bases fit TRBD2. V lost 6 bases and J lost 4; bases outside the gene matches: 8. Germline V gene sequence: CDR1 LNHDA, CDR2 SQIVND (reference sequence). There are 15 residues in the CDR3. CDR3 protein: CASRPAGFGTGELFF. CDR3 nucleotide sequence: TGTGCCAGTAGACCAGCGGGATTTGGCACCGGGGAGCTGTTTTTT. Variable domain in full (rest from reference TRBV19 and TRBJ2-2): DGGITQSPKYLFRKEGQNVTLSCEQNLNHDAMYWYRQDPGQGLRLIYYSQIVNDFQKGDIAEGYSVSREKKESFPLTVTSAQKNPTAFYLCASRPAGFGTGELFFGEGSRLTVL.